This T cell receptor beta chain was recorded in a study of metastatic and nonmetastatic thyroid tumors. At least ten counts were recorded for this clone. V lost 3 bases to trimming and J lost 1 base, with 9 bases between them. This CDR3 has 14 residues. The germline gives CDR1 LGHDT, CDR2 YNNKEL (reference sequence). TCRdb re-processed the PCR reads through MiXCR. The sample has roughly 24,000 clones; over 20% are singletons. All patients reached thyroid surgery having received no treatment beforehand. The chain uses TRBV3-1 and TRBJ1-2, with D hard to call. The receptor's source is a male donor with papillary thyroid cancer or a benign thyroid nodule (not recorded which). Some clones in this sample may be carry-over from other donors' samples. Sequenced material: blood. The chain's CDR3 is CASSQDSDNYGYTF. In DNA form, the CDR3 reads TGTGCCAGCAGCCAGGACTCTGATAACTATGGCTACACCTTC.